The rows below give T cell receptor beta chains drawn from one sample of a study of control samples from healthy donors and cancer patients. The method was immunoSEQ multiplex PCR; TCRdb's version includes in-frame clones alone and lacks a portion of them. The table has 90,000 to 130,000 clones, 70% to 85% seen once. The material sequenced was blood. Source of these receptors: a man between 18 and 35 years old in good health. Each CDR3 is given with its conserved first and last residue. A D gene is named only where the DNA matches it firmly. Clone size, where shown, is once, few, many, or a class for clones that have expanded.

>NA|NA|TRBV27
CASSLHRLNTEAFF
>NA|NA|TRBV13
CASSPAGTRNEQFF
>TRBD1|NA|TRBV14
CASSQEANRGQKTGELFF
>NA|NA|TRBV5-4
CASSYLMDLNSPLHF
>NA|NA|TRBV25-1
CASRMSDRNQPQHF
>TRBD2|NA|TRBV2
CASHWRGGLTDTQYF
>NA|NA|TRBV6-1
CASSEALLRGVKLFF
>NA|NA|TRBV29-1
CSAFKQRNTEAFF
>NA|NA|TRBV5-1
CASSLVGTSGAFF
>NA|NA|TRBV2
CASRRNQETQYF
>NA|few|TRBV6-5
CASRSSTNYGYTF
>NA|NA|TRBV29-1
CSVEDPRGASYNEQFF
>NA|NA|TRBV3-1/TRBV3-2
CASSSPPVYEQYF
>TRBD1|NA|TRBV5-6
CASSFSSGGAGANVLTF
>TRBD1|NA|TRBV9
CASSPGQGSEKLFF
>TRBD2|NA|TRBV2
CASSGLAGAADTQYF
>TRBD1|NA|TRBV6-5
CASRRQGTSEKLFF
>TRBD1|NA|TRBV24-1
CATSDSRTGGNTIYF
>TRBD2|NA|TRBV30
CAWSVPGGGAGNEQFF
>NA|NA|TRBV5-5
CASSLGQASNQPQHF
>NA|NA|TRBV30
CAWSSENTEAFF
>NA|NA|TRBV5-4
CASSLGTHSRTDTQYF
>NA|NA|TRBV28
CASSLVDDTQYF
>NA|NA|TRBV29-1
CSVDRAGTEAFF
>NA|NA|TRBV9
CASTPQGNYGYTF
>NA|NA|TRBV10-3
CAISEKGETQYF
>NA|few|TRBV28
CASSPSGVAGELFF
>NA|NA|TRBV5-8
CASSSGAYGYTF
>NA|few|TRBV7-2
CASSLDLNQPQHF
>NA|NA|TRBV19
CASGARIQGYNYGYTF
>NA|NA|TRBV7-9
CASSFGGQPQHF
>NA|NA|TRBV4-1
CASSPKGREKTMNTEAFF
>NA|few|TRBV11-2
CASSLGGRLEKLFF
>TRBD2|NA|TRBV7-9
CASSPGLAGGGTDTQYF
>TRBD2|NA|TRBV7-8
CASSPRRLAGGAQYF
>TRBD1|NA|TRBV7-2
CASSPWTGTNYGYTF
>TRBD1|NA|TRBV5-4
CASSLIVKGASGYTF
>NA|few|TRBV9
CASSVSGAKMEQFF
>NA|NA|TRBV18
CASSPNSVTAIRNEKLFF
>NA|NA|TRBV5-8
CASSVGHRNTIYF
>NA|NA|TRBV6-5
CASAAPGEQYF
>TRBD2|once|TRBV5-6
CASSSVLAGGAYEQYF
>NA|NA|TRBV6-1
CASSDPDYQPQHF
>NA|NA|TRBV27
CASSPLMVHTGELFF
>TRBD1|NA|TRBV6-6
CATRQGGTGELFF
>NA|NA|TRBV7-8
CASSSLGAGLGNQPQHF
>TRBD2|NA|TRBV12-3/TRBV12-4
CACPRGGTDTQYF
>NA|once|TRBV30
CAWSVAWLVSGDEQFF
>NA|NA|TRBV28
CASSLPGLGSRTNTEAFF
>NA|NA|TRBV30
CARSQGSPLDEQFF
>TRBD1|NA|TRBV25-1
CASSGDRGVFEKLFF
>NA|NA|TRBV6-2/TRBV6-3
CASSTLPEGGRFDEQYF
>NA|NA|TRBV11-2
CASSPFGPGVQYF
>NA|NA|TRBV5-5
CASSLAPGPYEQYF